These T cell receptor beta chains were read from a single sample in a study of CD8+CD57+ T cells in acquired aplastic anemia. One entry per CDR3 protein results from TCRdb running MiXCR on the reads. This sample has roughly 180,000 distinct CDR3 sequences, with around 65% found just once. Sequenced input: sorted CD4+, CD8+, or CD8+CD57+ T cells (not recorded which) from PBMCs. These receptor sequences come from a human donor with severe aplastic anemia or a healthy control (not recorded which). The CDR3 runs from the conserved cysteine through the conserved F or W. D genes are given only for firm matches. Not all rows give a size; the values are once, few, many and, for expanded clones, a class.

j_gene | v_gene | len | d_gene | abundance | CDR3aa | CDR3nt
TRBJ2-2 | TRBV10-3 | 13 | TRBD1 | many | CAIFEDRAGELFF | TGTGCCATCTTCGAGGACAGGGCCGGGGAGCTGTTTTTT
TRBJ1-2 | TRBV7-3 | 12 | NA | few | CASSSPGSGFTF | TGTGCCAGCAGCTCCCCAGGGAGTGGATTTACCTTC
TRBJ1-6 | TRBV9 | 14 | NA | NA | CASSVSGVDSPLHF | TGTGCCAGCAGCGTGTCGGGAGTGGACTCACCCCTCCACTTT
TRBJ1-1 | TRBV7-3 | 14 | NA | NA | CASSPSNRDTEAFF | TGTGCCAGCAGCCCCTCAAACCGGGACACTGAAGCTTTCTTT
TRBJ2-5 | TRBV20-1 | 13 | NA | few | CSARVGGQETQYF | TGCAGTGCTAGGGTTGGGGGTCAGGAGACCCAGTACTTC
TRBJ2-3 | TRBV7-3 | 17 | TRBD2 | NA | CASSFLPTSGRADTQYF | TGTGCCAGCAGCTTTCTCCCGACTAGCGGGAGAGCGGATACGCAGTATTTT
TRBJ2-1 | TRBV7-6 | 12 | NA | few | CASSLVGDEQFF | TGTGCCAGCAGCTTAGTTGGGGATGAGCAGTTCTTC
TRBJ1-4 | TRBV5-1 | 14 | NA | NA | CASSLVWGNEKLFF | TGCGCCAGCAGCTTGGTGTGGGGGAATGAAAAACTGTTTTTT
TRBJ1-1 | TRBV29-1 | 15 | NA | NA | CSVEAGFGANTEAFF | TGCAGCGTTGAAGCCGGCTTTGGGGCCAACACTGAAGCTTTCTTT
TRBJ2-2 | TRBV2 | 17 | TRBD2 | many | CASGLSLAGENTGELFF | TGTGCCAGCGGGCTGTCCCTAGCGGGGGAGAACACCGGGGAGCTGTTTTTT
TRBJ2-7 | TRBV29-1 | 15 | NA | NA | CSVASNGGTSYEQYF | TGCAGCGTTGCCAGCAACGGGGGTACCTCCTACGAGCAGTACTTC
TRBJ2-2 | TRBV6-4 | 14 | NA | NA | CASSDNAQTGELFF | TGTGCCAGCAGTGATAATGCACAGACCGGGGAGCTGTTTTTT
TRBJ2-7 | TRBV4-1 | 16 | TRBD1 | NA | CASSQAEDRSSYEQYF | TGCGCCAGCAGCCAAGCCGAGGACAGGAGCTCCTACGAGCAGTACTTC
TRBJ1-2 | TRBV25-1 | 15 | NA | NA | CASSEFSGISSGYTF | TGTGCCAGCAGTGAATTCTCAGGGATCTCCAGTGGCTACACCTTC
TRBJ2-7 | TRBV5-6 | 14 | NA | many | CASSLEYSTYEQYF | TGTGCCAGCAGCTTGGAGTACAGTACCTACGAGCAGTACTTC
TRBJ2-3 | TRBV12-3/TRBV12-4 | 16 | TRBD2 | NA | CASSSLGLAGTDTQYF | TGTGCCAGCAGCTCCCTCGGACTAGCGGGCACAGATACGCAGTATTTT
TRBJ2-1 | TRBV7-6 | 15 | NA | NA | CASSLRTKSYNEQFF | TGTGCCAGCAGCTTAAGGACGAAATCCTACAATGAGCAGTTCTTC
TRBJ2-5 | TRBV5-4 | 14 | TRBD1 | NA | CASSWGQAEETQYF | TGTGCCAGCAGCTGGGGACAGGCTGAAGAGACCCAGTACTTC
TRBJ2-7 | TRBV12-3/TRBV12-4 | 14 | NA | NA | CASSPGTRNYEQYF | TGTGCCAGCAGTCCCGGGACAAGAAACTACGAGCAGTACTTC
TRBJ2-5 | TRBV7-8 | 14 | NA | NA | CASSLAYTQETQYF | TGTGCCAGCAGCTTAGCATACACTCAAGAGACCCAGTACTTC
TRBJ2-5 | TRBV5-1 | 15 | NA | NA | CASTAGGLIQETQYF | TGCGCCAGCACAGCCGGGGGACTTATCCAAGAGACCCAGTACTTC
TRBJ1-1 | TRBV19 | 12 | TRBD1 | many | CASSTGTGEAFF | TGTGCCAGTAGTACCGGGACAGGTGAAGCTTTCTTT
TRBJ2-7 | TRBV7-2 | 13 | NA | once | CASSLVAVNEQYF | TGTGCCAGCAGCTTGGTGGCGGTAAACGAGCAGTACTTC
TRBJ2-5 | TRBV7-6 | 13 | NA | NA | CASSSSLGETQYF | TGTGCCAGCAGCTCCTCCCTTGGGGAGACCCAGTACTTC
TRBJ1-2 | TRBV11-1 | 14 | NA | NA | CASSLFSGDYGYTF | TGTGCCAGCAGCTTATTTTCCGGGGACTATGGCTACACCTTC
TRBJ2-7 | TRBV25-1 | 16 | TRBD1 | NA | CASSVSLGQRAYEQYF | TGTGCCAGCAGTGTATCCCTGGGACAGAGAGCCTACGAGCAGTACTTC
TRBJ1-4 | TRBV29-1 | 17 | NA | NA | CSVERVAGSRGNEKLFF | TGCAGCGTTGAAAGGGTGGCAGGGAGCAGGGGTAATGAAAAACTGTTTTTT
TRBJ2-5 | TRBV7-6 | 16 | TRBD2 | few | CASSLGGTSGGETQYF | TGTGCCAGCAGCTTAGGGGGCACTAGCGGAGGAGAGACCCAGTACTTC
TRBJ2-3 | TRBV3-1 | 15 | NA | NA | CASSQGLVGTDTQYF | TGTGCCAGCAGCCAAGGCCTAGTAGGCACAGATACGCAGTATTTT
TRBJ1-5 | TRBV20-1 | 15 | NA | NA | CSARVTTQGDQPQHF | TGCAGTGCTAGAGTCACCACACAAGGGGATCAGCCCCAGCATTTT
TRBJ2-3 | TRBV7-9 | 14 | TRBD1 | NA | CASSFGTDTDTQYF | TGTGCCAGCAGCTTTGGGACAGACACAGATACGCAGTATTTT
TRBJ1-6 | TRBV5-8 | 15 | TRBD1 | few | CASRAPGQTNSPLHF | TGTGCCAGCAGAGCACCGGGACAGACTAATTCACCTCTCCACTTT
TRBJ1-4 | TRBV24-1 | 13 | NA | NA | CATSGAGSEKLFF | TGTGCCACCAGTGGGGCAGGTAGTGAAAAACTGTTTTTT
TRBJ1-1 | TRBV7-9 | 14 | NA | NA | CASTPQQGNTEAFF | TGTGCCAGCACCCCGCAACAAGGGAACACTGAAGCTTTCTTT
TRBJ2-1 | TRBV29-1 | 10 | TRBD2 | once | CSVGGVPRFF | TGCAGCGTGGGGGGGGTCCCTCGGTTCTTC
TRBJ1-6 | TRBV6-4 | 13 | TRBD1 | once | CASIGQANPPLHF | TGTGCCAGCATAGGACAGGCGAATCCACCCCTCCACTTT
TRBJ2-5 | TRBV15 | 13 | TRBD1 | NA | CATSRDRQETQYF | TGTGCCACCAGCCGGGACAGACAAGAGACCCAGTACTTC
TRBJ1-4 | TRBV6-2/TRBV6-3 | 17 | NA | few | CASSYSPGRLLNEKLFF | TGTGCCAGCAGTTACTCTCCAGGGCGGTTGTTGAATGAAAAACTGTTTTTT
TRBJ1-1 | TRBV20-1 | 11 | NA | NA | CSATSSTEAFF | TGCAGTGCGACCTCCTCCACTGAAGCTTTCTTT
TRBJ2-2 | TRBV6-6 | 8 | NA | NA | CASSEAGF | TGTGCCAGCAGTGAAGCTGGTTTT
TRBJ2-5 | TRBV10-3 | 14 | TRBD2 | few | CAISLTSGAETQYF | TGTGCCATCAGTCTAACTAGCGGGGCGGAGACCCAGTACTTC
TRBJ1-4 | TRBV7-3 | 15 | NA | NA | CASSKTGQRNEKLFF | TGTGCCAGCAGCAAGACAGGACAGAGAAATGAAAAACTGTTTTTT
TRBJ2-2 | TRBV10-3 | 12 | NA | NA | CAARPVTGELFF | TGTGCCGCCCGGCCTGTAACCGGGGAGCTGTTTTTT